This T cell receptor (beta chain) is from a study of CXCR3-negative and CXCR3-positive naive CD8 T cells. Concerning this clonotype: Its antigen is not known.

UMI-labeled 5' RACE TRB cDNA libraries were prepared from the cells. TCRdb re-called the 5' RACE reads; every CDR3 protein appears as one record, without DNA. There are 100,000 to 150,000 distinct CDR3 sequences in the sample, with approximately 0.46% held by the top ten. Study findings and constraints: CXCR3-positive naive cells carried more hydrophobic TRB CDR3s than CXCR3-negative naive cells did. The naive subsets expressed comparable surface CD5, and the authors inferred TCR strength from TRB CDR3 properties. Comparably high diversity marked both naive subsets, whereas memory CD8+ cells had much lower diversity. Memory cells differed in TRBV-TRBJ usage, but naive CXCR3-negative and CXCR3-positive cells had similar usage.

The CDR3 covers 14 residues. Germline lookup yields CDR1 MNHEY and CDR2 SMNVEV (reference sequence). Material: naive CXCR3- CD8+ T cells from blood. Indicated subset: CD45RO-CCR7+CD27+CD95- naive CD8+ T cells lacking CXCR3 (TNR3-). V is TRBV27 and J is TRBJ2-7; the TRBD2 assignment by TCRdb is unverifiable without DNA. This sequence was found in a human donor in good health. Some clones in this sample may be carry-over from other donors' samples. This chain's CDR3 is CASNSVGPSYEQYF.